A selection of T cell receptor beta chains follows, all from one sample in a study of T-cell memory formation after mild COVID-19. TCRdb reanalysed the 5' RACE reads using MiXCR and keeps one entry per CDR3 protein. The sample shows 200,000 to 250,000 distinct CDR3 sequences, just over 9.5% of them seen only once. Sequenced input: PBMCs or a T cell subset sorted from them (not recorded which). Every receptor here comes from a man aged 18-30 years who had mild COVID-19 (a few samples of this study predate the infection). Cell type and time point are not known. Each CDR3 is given with its conserved first and last residue. The order of the fields is D gene, J gene, V gene, clone size, CDR3 protein, CDR3 DNA. D genes are given only for firm matches. For some rows the clone size is stated as once, few or many, or as a class when expanded; others skip it.

NA	TRBJ1-6	TRBV4-1	many	CASSPEWRANRLHF	TGCGCCAGCAGCCCCGAATGGCGAGCCAATCGGCTCCACTTT
NA	TRBJ1-3	TRBV5-8	NA	CASSAVIDIISGNTIYF	TGTGCCAGCAGCGCCGTTATCGATATCATCTCTGGAAACACCATATATTTT
TRBD2	TRBJ2-7	TRBV20-1	few	CSASGRLAGTYEQYF	TGCAGTGCTAGTGGGCGACTAGCGGGGACCTACGAGCAGTACTTC
TRBD1	TRBJ1-1	TRBV11-2	NA	CTSSVLTGEAFF	TGTACCAGCAGCGTGTTGACAGGGGAAGCTTTCTTT
NA	TRBJ2-5	TRBV20-1	few	CSAISLKPGGGKTQYF	TGCAGTGCCATCTCGTTAAAACCAGGGGGAGGAAAGACCCAGTACTTC
NA	TRBJ1-3	TRBV6-5	NA	CASSFNQGYRNTIYF	TGTGCCAGCAGTTTCAATCAGGGTTATCGAAACACCATATATTTT
NA	TRBJ2-2	TRBV7-3	NA	CASSLGLSTGELFF	TGTGCCAGCAGCTTGGGACTCAGCACCGGGGAGCTGTTTTTT
NA	TRBJ2-3	TRBV7-3	few	CASSSSGSTDTQYF	TGTGCCAGCAGCTCGAGCGGGTCCACAGATACGCAGTATTTT
NA	TRBJ2-5	TRBV7-7	few	CASSLETGETQYF	TGTGCTAGCAGCTTGGAAACCGGAGAGACCCAGTACTTC
NA	TRBJ2-7	TRBV4-3	many	CASSQDGRGREQYF	TGCGCCAGCAGCCAAGATGGACGTGGTCGTGAGCAGTACTTC
NA	TRBJ2-2	TRBV5-1	many	CASSLAGPDTGELFF	TGCGCCAGCAGCTTGGCAGGGCCCGACACCGGGGAGCTGTTTTTT
NA	TRBJ2-3	TRBV20-1	few	CSARDWLNSDTQYF	TGCAGTGCTAGAGATTGGCTAAACTCAGATACGCAGTATTTT
NA	TRBJ2-2	TRBV7-2	few	CASSGQFNTGELFF	TGTGCCAGCTCCGGACAGTTCAACACCGGGGAGCTGTTTTTT
NA	TRBJ2-3	TRBV15	NA	CATSRDGGSTDTQYF	TGTGCCACCAGCAGAGATGGGGGGAGTACAGATACGCAGTATTTT
TRBD1	TRBJ2-3	TRBV7-9	few	CASRSTGEADTQYF	TGTGCCAGCCGTTCGACAGGGGAAGCAGATACGCAGTATTTT
NA	TRBJ2-4	TRBV12-3/TRBV12-4	NA	CASSLPANIQYF	TGTGCCAGCAGTTTACCCGCCAACATTCAGTACTTC
NA	TRBJ2-5	TRBV2	NA	CASSASWVSAETQYF	TGTGCCAGCAGTGCGTCGTGGGTATCCGCGGAGACCCAGTACTTC
NA	TRBJ1-1	TRBV12-3/TRBV12-4	NA	CASSLAGSNTEAFF	TGTGCCAGCAGTTTAGCAGGCAGTAACACTGAAGCTTTCTTT
TRBD1	TRBJ1-2	TRBV27	few	CASSSQIPGQGGYGYTF	TGTGCCAGCAGTTCTCAAATACCCGGACAGGGGGGCTATGGCTACACCTTC
NA	TRBJ1-5	TRBV4-2	many	CASSQERNQPQHF	TGTGCCAGCAGCCAAGAACGCAATCAGCCCCAGCATTTT
NA	TRBJ2-1	TRBV7-9	many	CAKPPGPREDEQFF	TGTGCCAAACCACCGGGCCCCAGGGAGGATGAGCAGTTCTTC
TRBD2	TRBJ2-2	TRBV9	NA	CASSAAGGLNTGELFF	TGTGCCAGCAGCGCCGCCGGGGGGTTGAACACCGGGGAGCTGTTTTTT
NA	TRBJ2-3	TRBV5-1	NA	CASSLVSNSDTQYF	TGCGCCAGCAGCTTGGTGTCGAACTCAGATACGCAGTATTTT